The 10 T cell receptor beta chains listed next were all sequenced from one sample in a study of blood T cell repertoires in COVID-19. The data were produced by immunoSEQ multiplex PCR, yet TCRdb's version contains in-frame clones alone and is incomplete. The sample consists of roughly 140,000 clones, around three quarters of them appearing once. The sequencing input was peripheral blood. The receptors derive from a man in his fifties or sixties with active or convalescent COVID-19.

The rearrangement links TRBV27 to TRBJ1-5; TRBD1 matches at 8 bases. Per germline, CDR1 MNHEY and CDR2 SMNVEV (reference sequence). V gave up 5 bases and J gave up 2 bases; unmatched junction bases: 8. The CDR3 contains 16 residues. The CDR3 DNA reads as TGTGCCAGCAGTCTCCGACAGGGGTTGGGCAATCAGCCCCAGCATTTT. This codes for CASSLRQGLGNQPQHF.

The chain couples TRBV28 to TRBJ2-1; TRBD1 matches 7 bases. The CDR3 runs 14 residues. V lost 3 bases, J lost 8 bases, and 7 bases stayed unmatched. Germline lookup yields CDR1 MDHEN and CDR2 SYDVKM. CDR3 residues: CASSFGTEIYEQFF. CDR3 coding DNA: TGTGCCAGCAGTTTCGGGACAGAAATCTATGAGCAGTTCTTC.

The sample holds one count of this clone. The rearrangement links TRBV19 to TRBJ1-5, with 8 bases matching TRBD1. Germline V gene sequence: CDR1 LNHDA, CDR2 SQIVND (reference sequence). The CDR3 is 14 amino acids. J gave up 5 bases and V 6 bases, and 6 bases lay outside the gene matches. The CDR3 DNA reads TGTGCCAGTAGAAAGACAGGGGACCATCAGCCCCAGCATTTT. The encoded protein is CASRKTGDHQPQHF.

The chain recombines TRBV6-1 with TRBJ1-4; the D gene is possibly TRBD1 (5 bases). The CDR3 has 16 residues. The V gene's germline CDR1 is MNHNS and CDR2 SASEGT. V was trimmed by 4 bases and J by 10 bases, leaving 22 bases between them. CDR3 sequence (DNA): TGTGCCAGCAGTGCCTCCCCCGGGCCCCCGGGGGGAAAACTGTTTTTT. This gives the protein CASSASPGPPGGKLFF.

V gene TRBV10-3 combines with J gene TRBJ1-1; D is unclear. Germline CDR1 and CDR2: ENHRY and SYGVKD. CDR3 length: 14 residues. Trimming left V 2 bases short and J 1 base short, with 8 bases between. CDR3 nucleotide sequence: TGTGCCATCAGTGAGCCCCAGCGGAACACTGAAGCTTTCTTT. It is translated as CAISEPQRNTEAFF.

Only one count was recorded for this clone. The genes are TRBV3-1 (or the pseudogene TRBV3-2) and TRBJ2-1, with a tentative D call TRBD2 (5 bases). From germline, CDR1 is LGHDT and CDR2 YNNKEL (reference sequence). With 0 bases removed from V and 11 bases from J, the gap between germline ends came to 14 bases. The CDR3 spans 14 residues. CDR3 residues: CASSQDRGGSKQFF. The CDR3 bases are TGTGCCAGCAGCCAAGATCGGGGTGGGAGTAAGCAGTTCTTC.

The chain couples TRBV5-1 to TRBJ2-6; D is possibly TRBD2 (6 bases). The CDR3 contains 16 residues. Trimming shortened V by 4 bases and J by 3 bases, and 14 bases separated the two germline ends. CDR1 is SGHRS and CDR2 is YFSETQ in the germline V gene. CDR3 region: CASSVGGPIGANVLTF. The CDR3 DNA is TGCGCCAGCAGCGTTGGAGGGCCGATTGGGGCCAACGTCCTGACTTTC.

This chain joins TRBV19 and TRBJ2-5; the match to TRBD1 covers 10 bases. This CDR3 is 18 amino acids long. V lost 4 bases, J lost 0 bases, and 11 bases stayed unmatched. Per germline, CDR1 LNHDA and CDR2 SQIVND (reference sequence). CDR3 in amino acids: CASSTRQGAIMYQETQYF. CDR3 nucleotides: TGTGCCAGTAGTACCAGACAGGGGGCTATTATGTACCAAGAGACCCAGTACTTC.

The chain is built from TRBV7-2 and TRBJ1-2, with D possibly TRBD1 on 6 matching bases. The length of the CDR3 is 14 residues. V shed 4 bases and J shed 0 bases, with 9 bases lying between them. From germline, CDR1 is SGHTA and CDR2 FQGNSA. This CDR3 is CASSSRGPNYGYTF. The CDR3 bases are TGTGCCAGCAGCTCCAGGGGCCCTAACTATGGCTACACCTTC. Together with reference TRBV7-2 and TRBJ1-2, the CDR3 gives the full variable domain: GAGVSQSPSNKVTEKGKDVELRCDPISGHTALYWYRQSLGQGLEFLIYFQGNSAPDKSGLPSDRFSAERTGGSVSTLTIQRTQQEDSAVYLCASSSRGPNYGYTFGSGTRLTVV.

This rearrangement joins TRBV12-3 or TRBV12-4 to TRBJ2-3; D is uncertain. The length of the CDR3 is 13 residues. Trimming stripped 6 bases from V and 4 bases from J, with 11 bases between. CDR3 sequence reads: CASSPLFADTQYF. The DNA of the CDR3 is TGTGCCAGCAGCCCCCTTTTCGCAGATACGCAGTATTTT.